This T cell receptor beta chain was sequenced during a study of T cell responses to AZD1222 COVID-19 vaccine. Study-wide results and caveats: Donors were largely white British and mainly female; clonal diversity was possibly underestimated. Repertoire sampling happened only post peak T cell response. The study found Spike-specific TCR breadth and depth rose after two AZD1222 doses.

Assay used: immunoSEQ multiplex PCR; TCRdb lists only in-frame clones, some missing. Of about 110,000 clones in the sample, about 87% were seen once. The CDR3 has 15 residues. The germline gives CDR1 LNHDA, CDR2 SQIVND (reference sequence). The V gene lost 3 bases and the J gene lost 2 bases, with 11 bases spanning the gap. Remarks on this clone: Antigen specificity is unknown.

The TCR sequence derives from an adult in good health. Sequenced here: peripheral blood, sampled on day 0 of AZD1222 vaccination. The rearrangement joins TRBV19 to TRBJ1-5; D gene unclear. The CDR3 reads CASSIEGQGNQPQHF. The CDR3 DNA reads as TGTGCCAGTAGTATCGAAGGTCAGGGCAATCAGCCCCAGCATTTT.